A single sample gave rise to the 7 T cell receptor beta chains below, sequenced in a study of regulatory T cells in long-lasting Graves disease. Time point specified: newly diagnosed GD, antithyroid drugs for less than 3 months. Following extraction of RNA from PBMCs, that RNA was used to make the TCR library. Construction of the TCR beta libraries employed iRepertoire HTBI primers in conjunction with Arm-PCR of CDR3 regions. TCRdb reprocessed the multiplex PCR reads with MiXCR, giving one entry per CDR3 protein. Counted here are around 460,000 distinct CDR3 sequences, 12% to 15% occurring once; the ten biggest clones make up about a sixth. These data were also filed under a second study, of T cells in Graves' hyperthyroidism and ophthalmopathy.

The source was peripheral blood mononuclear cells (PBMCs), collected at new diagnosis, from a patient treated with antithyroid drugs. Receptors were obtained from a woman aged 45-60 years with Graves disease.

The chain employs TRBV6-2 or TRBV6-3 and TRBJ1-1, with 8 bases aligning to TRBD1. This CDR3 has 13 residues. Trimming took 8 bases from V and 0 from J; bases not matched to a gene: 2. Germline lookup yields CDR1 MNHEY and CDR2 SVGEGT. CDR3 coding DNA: TGTGCCAGCGGGGACAGGCTGAACACTGAAGCTTTCTTT. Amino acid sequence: CASGDRLNTEAFF.

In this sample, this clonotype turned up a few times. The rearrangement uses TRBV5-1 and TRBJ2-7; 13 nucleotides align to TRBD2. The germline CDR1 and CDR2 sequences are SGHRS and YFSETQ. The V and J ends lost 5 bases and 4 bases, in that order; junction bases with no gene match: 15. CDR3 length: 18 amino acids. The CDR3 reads CASSRRPRTSGSSYEQYF. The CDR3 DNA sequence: TGCGCCAGCAGTCGGAGGCCTCGGACTAGCGGGAGTTCATACGAGCAGTACTTC.

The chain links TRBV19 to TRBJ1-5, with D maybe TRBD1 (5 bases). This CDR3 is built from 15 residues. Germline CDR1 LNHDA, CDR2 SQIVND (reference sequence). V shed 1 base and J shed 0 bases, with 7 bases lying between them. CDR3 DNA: TGTGCCAGTAGTATAGCCGACAGTAGCAATCAGCCCCAGCATTTT. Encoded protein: CASSIADSSNQPQHF.

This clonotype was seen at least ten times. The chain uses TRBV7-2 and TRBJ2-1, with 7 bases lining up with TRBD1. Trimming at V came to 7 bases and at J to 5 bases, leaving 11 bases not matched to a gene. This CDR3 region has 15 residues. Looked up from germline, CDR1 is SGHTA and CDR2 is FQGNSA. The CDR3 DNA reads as TGTGCCAGCATCCAGGACAGGCTAACTGACAATGAGCAGTTCTTC. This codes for CASIQDRLTDNEQFF.

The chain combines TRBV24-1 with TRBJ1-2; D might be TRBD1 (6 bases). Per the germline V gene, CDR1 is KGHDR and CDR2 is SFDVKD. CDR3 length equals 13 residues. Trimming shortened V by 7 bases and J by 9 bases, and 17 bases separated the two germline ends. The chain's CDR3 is CATREPVGGSYTF. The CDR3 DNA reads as TGTGCCACCAGAGAACCAGTCGGGGGCAGCTACACCTTC.

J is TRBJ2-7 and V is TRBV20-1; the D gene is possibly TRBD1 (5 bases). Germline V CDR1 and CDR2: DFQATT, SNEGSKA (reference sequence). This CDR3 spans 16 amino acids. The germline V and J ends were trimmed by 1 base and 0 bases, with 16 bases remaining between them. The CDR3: CSARVLAGLSSYEQYF. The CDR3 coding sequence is TGCAGTGCTAGAGTCTTGGCAGGGCTTTCCTCCTACGAGCAGTACTTC.

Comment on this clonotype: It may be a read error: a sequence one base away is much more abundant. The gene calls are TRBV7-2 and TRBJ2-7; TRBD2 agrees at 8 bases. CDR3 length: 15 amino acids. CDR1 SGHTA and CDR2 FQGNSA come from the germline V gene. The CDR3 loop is CASGKSGSRGNEQLF. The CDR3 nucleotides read TGTGCCAGCGGCAAGAGCGGGAGTAGGGGCAATGAGCAGCTCTTC.